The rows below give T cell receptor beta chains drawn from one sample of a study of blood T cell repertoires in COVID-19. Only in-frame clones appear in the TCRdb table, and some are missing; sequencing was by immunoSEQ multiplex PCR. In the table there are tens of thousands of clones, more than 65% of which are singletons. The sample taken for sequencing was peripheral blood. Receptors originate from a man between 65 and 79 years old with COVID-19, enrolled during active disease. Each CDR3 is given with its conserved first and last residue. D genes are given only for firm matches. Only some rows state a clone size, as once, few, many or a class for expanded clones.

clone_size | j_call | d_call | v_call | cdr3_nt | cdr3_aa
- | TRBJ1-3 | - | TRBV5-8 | TGTGCCAGCAGCTTTAGGAGCTCTGGAAACACCATATATTTT | CASSFRSSGNTIYF
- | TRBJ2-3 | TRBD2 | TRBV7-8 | TGTGCCAGCAGGCCGAACGGGGGGGATACGCAGTATTTT | CASRPNGGDTQYF
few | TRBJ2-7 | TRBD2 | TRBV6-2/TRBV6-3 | TGTGCCAGCAGTTACACCCCGGCTAGCGGGAATAAGAAGCAGTACTTC | CASSYTPASGNKKQYF
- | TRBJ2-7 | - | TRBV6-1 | TGTGCCAGCAGTCAAGCGACAGGGGGACTAGGGGAGCAGTACTTC | CASSQATGGLGEQYF
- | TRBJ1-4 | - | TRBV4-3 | TGCGCCAGCAGCCCACAGGTTGCAACTAATGAAAAACTGTTTTTT | CASSPQVATNEKLFF
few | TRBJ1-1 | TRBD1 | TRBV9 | TGTGCCAGCAGCTCTCCCGGGACAGGGAACACTGAAGCTTTCTTT | CASSSPGTGNTEAFF
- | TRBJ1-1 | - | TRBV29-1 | TGCAGCGTTGAAGATTTGTTCAGGCAGGAAGCTTTCTTT | CSVEDLFRQEAFF
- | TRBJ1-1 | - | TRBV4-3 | TGCGCCAGCAGCCAAGATCCTTTTGTGGGGAGGGAAGCTTTCTTT | CASSQDPFVGREAFF
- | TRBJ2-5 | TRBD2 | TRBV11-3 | TGTGCCAGCAGCTTCCGGGACTACCAAACTCAGGAGACCCAGTACTTC | CASSFRDYQTQETQYF
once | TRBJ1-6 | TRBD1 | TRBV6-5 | TGTGCCAGCAGTCCTGGACAGGGCTATAATTCACCCCTCCACTTT | CASSPGQGYNSPLHF
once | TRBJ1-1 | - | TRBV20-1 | TGCAGTGTTAAGGGGTACACTGAAGCTTTCTTT | CSVKGYTEAFF
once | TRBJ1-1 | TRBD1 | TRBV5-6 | TGTGCCAGCAGCTATGGACAGGGACCTGAAGCTTTCTTT | CASSYGQGPEAFF
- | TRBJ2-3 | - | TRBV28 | TGTGCCAGCTTCGCGGCTCGTTCCACAGATACGCAGTATTTT | CASFAARSTDTQYF
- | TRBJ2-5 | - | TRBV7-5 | TGTGCCAGAAGCTGGACTAGGGAAACCCAAGAGACCCAGTACTTC | CARSWTRETQETQYF
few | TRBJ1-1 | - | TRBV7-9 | TGTGCCAGCAGCCCCCCCGGGGACACTGAAGCTTTCTTT | CASSPPGDTEAFF
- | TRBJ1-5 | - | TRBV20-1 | TGCAGTGCTAGTCCTACCCAGGGTGCTCATCAGCCCCAGCATTTT | CSASPTQGAHQPQHF